This TCR beta chain was documented in a study of vaccination and CD4 T cells after COVID-19. Study-wide context: Mild disease affected nine convalescent patients and severe disease one, all SARS-CoV-2 positive by nasal swab PCR. For post-vaccine samples, collection took place a median about 75 days after dose two, ranging from 14 to 241.

Comment on this clonotype: Its antigen is unidentified.

Cultured CD4+ T cell DNA was sequenced using the Oncomine TCR Beta short-read assay. TCRdb reprocessed the PCR reads with MiXCR, giving one entry per CDR3 protein. The table has about 14,000 distinct CDR3 sequences, roughly a third seen once. Germline V gives CDR1 LNHNV, CDR2 YYDKDF (reference sequence). The junction had 11 bases not matched to a gene; V was cut back by 0 bases and J by 0 bases. The CDR3 spans 19 residues. Treatment in this sample: approximately 11-day PBMC culture with coronavirus spike peptide pools or control peptides (ViraFEST assay). Overall study findings and caveats: Only after vaccination were a median approximately 86% of convalescents' reactive clones seen. Counts of SARS-CoV-2-reactive clonotypes had a median that went from roughly 21 to 40, a nonsignificant change.

Sequenced material: CD4+ T cells from blood, cultured in vitro, taken after SARS-CoV-2 vaccination. The sequence came from a human donor who had recovered from COVID-19. The chain links TRBV15 to TRBJ1-5, with 7 nucleotides matching TRBD1. CDR3 loop: CATSRDYPGQLYSNQPQHF. The CDR3 DNA reads TGTGCCACCAGCAGAGATTACCCGGGACAGCTATATAGCAATCAGCCCCAGCATTTT.